Below are 14 T cell receptor beta chains sequenced from a single sample in a study of T cell responses to AZD1222 COVID-19 vaccine. Here immunoSEQ multiplex PCR was the method, and the copy in TCRdb shows in-frame clones only, minus some. The sample lists over 110,000 clones; approximately 87% were seen once. The sequencing used peripheral blood, collected 28 days after the second AZD1222 dose. These TCRs come from an adult who received the AZD1222 COVID-19 vaccine.

This clone turned up a few times. This chain joins TRBV28 and TRBJ1-2; D possibly corresponds to TRBD1 (5 bases). The length of the CDR3 is 15 residues. Germline V CDR1 and CDR2: MDHEN, SYDVKM. Trimming took 6 bases from V and 1 from J, leaving 15 bases between them. The CDR3 is CASSQPQGLNYGYTF. The DNA of the CDR3 is TGTGCCAGCAGCCAACCGCAGGGACTTAACTATGGCTACACCTTC.

The chain recombines TRBV24-1 with TRBJ2-1; D may be TRBD1 (5 bases). Germline loops: CDR1 KGHDR, CDR2 SFDVKD. CDR3 length: 17 amino acids. Trimming took off 4 bases at V and 2 bases at J, with 17 bases between the two ends. CDR3 DNA: TGTGCCACCAGTGACCCGGGCAGGGCCGAGCCCTACAATGAGCAGTTCTTC. Residues: CATSDPGRAEPYNEQFF.

This clone was recorded once. Other DNA variants within this sample encode the same CDR3. This chain uses TRBV9 with TRBJ2-2, with D uncertain. Trimming left V 0 bases short and J 3 bases short, with 3 bases between. Germline-derived CDR1 and CDR2 are SGDLS and YYNGEE. The length of the CDR3 is 13 residues. CDR3 DNA sequence: TGTGCCAGCAGCGTAGTAGACACCGGGGAGCTGTTTTTT. Translating gives CASSVVDTGELFF.

A word on this clone: An end of the junction differs from the germline gene, which may be a read error. The chain recombines TRBV11-2 with TRBJ1-2; TRBD1 is a possible D gene (5 bases). Germline V gene lookup returns CDR1 SGHAT and CDR2 FQNNGV. The CDR3 length is 13 residues. As DNA, the CDR3 is TGTGCTAGCAGCCCCTTCGGGGGAGGCGGCTACACCTTC. Its translation is CASSPFGGGGYTF.

The chain has TRBV5-1 and TRBJ2-3; D possibly corresponds to TRBD1 (5 bases). Germline V lookup: CDR1 SGHRS, CDR2 YFSETQ. This CDR3 contains 16 residues. V was shortened by 1 base and J by 2 bases, with 14 bases between the two germline ends. The CDR3 here is CASSLRQSGPTDTQYF. CDR3 nucleotide sequence: TGCGCCAGCAGCTTGCGACAGTCGGGCCCCACAGATACGCAGTATTTT.

The chain is built from TRBV5-1 and TRBJ1-5; D is perhaps TRBD1 (6 bases). The germline V gene encodes CDR1 SGHRS and CDR2 YFSETQ. This CDR3 has 17 residues. V shed 1 base and J shed 3 bases, with 17 bases lying between them. The CDR3 is CASSLKQGGGNNQPQHF. As DNA, the CDR3 is TGCGCCAGCAGCTTGAAACAGGGAGGGGGTAACAATCAGCCCCAGCATTTT.

This sequence joins TRBV10-3 and TRBJ2-5, with 8 bases lining up with TRBD2. Germline CDR1 reads ENHRY; CDR2 reads SYGVKD. The CDR3 runs to 12 residues. The ends lost 8 bases at V and 3 bases at J; junction bases unmatched: 2. The DNA of the CDR3 is TGTGCCATCTCGGGGGGGAAAGAGACCCAGTACTTC. Translating it yields CAISGGKETQYF.

The CDR3 coding sequence is TGTGCCAGCAGTGAACAGTCGGTAGCTTTCTTT. Translating gives CASSEQSVAFF. V usage is TRBV2 and J usage is TRBJ1-1, with D unclear. The CDR3 contains 11 residues. The V gene's germline CDR1 is SNHLY and CDR2 FYNNEI. V was shortened by 2 bases and J by 10 bases, with 8 bases between the two germline ends.

The chain is built from TRBV28 and TRBJ1-4; 7 nucleotides line up with TRBD1. This CDR3 is 14 amino acids long. The trim removed 5 bases at V and 2 bases at J, leaving 2 bases unmatched. Germline loops: CDR1 MDHEN, CDR2 SYDVKM. The CDR3 nucleotides are TGTGCCAGCAGTCTGACAGGGACTAATGAAAAACTGTTTTTT. This translates into CASSLTGTNEKLFF. The entire variable domain, with the rest obtained from reference TRBV28 and TRBJ1-4, is as follows: DVKVTQSSRYLVKRTGEKVFLECVQDMDHENMFWYRQDPGLGLRLIYFSYDVKMKEKGDIPEGYSVSREKKERFSLILESASTNQTSMYLCASSLTGTNEKLFFGSGTQLSVL.

The chain couples TRBV28 to TRBJ1-1; weak D call: TRBD1 (5 bases). Trimming took off 2 bases at V and 5 bases at J, with 21 bases between the two ends. Germline V gene data show CDR1 as MDHEN and CDR2 as SYDVKM. The CDR3 length is 17 residues. The CDR3 is CASSLRQGKRVVTEAFF. The CDR3 DNA sequence: TGTGCCAGCAGTTTACGGCAGGGAAAGAGGGTAGTTACTGAAGCTTTCTTT.

The chain joins TRBV28 to TRBJ1-6, with a weak D call TRBD1 (6 bases). CDR3 length: 14 residues. The germline V and J ends were trimmed by 6 bases and 3 bases, with 9 bases remaining between them. The germline V gene has CDR1 MDHEN and CDR2 SYDVKM. This CDR3 is CASRPDSYNSPLHF. CDR3 bases: TGTGCCAGCAGGCCGGACAGCTATAATTCACCCCTCCACTTT.

The rearrangement links TRBV11-2 to TRBJ1-1; D uncertain. The CDR3 has 16 residues. Germline V gene lookup returns CDR1 SGHAT and CDR2 FQNNGV. V shed 3 bases and J shed 1 base, with 15 bases lying between them. The CDR3 sequence is CASSLPPGRKNTEAFF. The CDR3 DNA follows: TGTGCCAGCAGCTTGCCCCCCGGCCGAAAGAACACTGAAGCTTTCTTT.

The CDR3 nucleotides read TGTGCCAGCAGTTTATCGTCAGCTGGTGAGCAGTTCTTC. It encodes CASSLSSAGEQFF. The rearrangement joins TRBV27 to TRBJ2-1; D is unresolved. The V end was cut by 0 bases, the J end by 9 bases, with 9 bases between. This CDR3 has 13 amino acids. The germline CDR1 and CDR2 sequences are MNHEY and SMNVEV (reference sequence).

The rearrangement links TRBV10-3 to TRBJ1-2; 7 bases align to TRBD1. The CDR3 sequence is 15 residues long. V lost 3 bases to trimming and J lost 4 bases; unmatched junction nucleotides: 8. Germline V gene sequence: CDR1 ENHRY, CDR2 SYGVKD. CDR3 region: CAISEDPGGIYGYTF. The CDR3 region has the DNA TGTGCCATCAGTGAAGACCCAGGGGGTATCTATGGCTACACCTTC.